Shown below are 15 T cell receptor beta chains from a single sample sequenced in a study of T cells in Graves' hyperthyroidism and ophthalmopathy. RNA transcripts provided the source from which TCR beta CDR3 regions were amplified. Initially, a first-round RT-PCR of the TCR CDR3 employed the HTBI primer set. TCRdb processed the multiplex PCR reads anew with MiXCR; each CDR3 protein has one entry. The data hold some 460,000 distinct CDR3 sequences, with about a sixth observed a single time. What was sequenced was blood. These receptors all stem from a woman between 18 and 29 years old with Graves' hyperthyroidism.

This clonotype was found many times. The J gene is TRBJ2-5, the V gene TRBV5-1; TRBD1 aligns across 9 bases. The CDR3 consists of 16 residues. The germline V gene has CDR1 SGHRS and CDR2 YFSETQ. Unmatched junction bases numbered 10, after V lost 3 bases and J lost 4 bases. CDR3 sequence reads: CASSSRTGDLRETQYF. CDR3 sequence (DNA): TGCGCCAGCAGCTCCCGGACAGGGGATTTGAGAGAGACCCAGTACTTC.

A note on this clonotype: Here the CDR3 omits its conserved ending phenylalanine or tryptophan, so a read error is the likely source. The J gene is TRBJ1-5, the V gene TRBV19; D not certain. CDR1 is LNHDA, CDR2 SQIVND, per germline (reference sequence). Trimming cost V 3 bases and J 2 bases, with 5 bases left between them. The CDR3 has 13 amino acids. Here the CDR3 DNA reads TGTGCCAGTAGTATTATGGGCAATCAGCCCCAGCATTTA. Protein product: CASSIMGNQPQHL.

This clonotype was found many times. The chain recombines TRBV2 with TRBJ2-3; 7 bases are shared with TRBD2. V gave up 7 bases and J gave up 1 base; unmatched junction bases: 11. The germline gives CDR1 SNHLY, CDR2 FYNNEI. The CDR3 totals 16 residues. The DNA of the CDR3 is TGTGCCAGCAACCCTTATATCGCGGGGGGCACAGATACGCAGTATTTT. Translated, it gives CASNPYIAGGTDTQYF.

This clonotype was counted ten times or more. The chain joins TRBV7-9 to TRBJ2-1, with D tentatively TRBD1 or TRBD2 (5 bases each). V lost 5 bases to trimming and J lost 2 bases, with 13 bases between them. The germline CDR1 and CDR2 sequences are SEHNR and FQNEAQ (reference sequence). The CDR3 has 15 amino acids. The CDR3 loop is CASSIRDDPYNEQFF. Written as DNA, the CDR3 is TGTGCCAGCAGCATCCGGGACGACCCCTACAATGAGCAGTTCTTC.

This clonotype has at least ten counts. The V gene is TRBV6-2 or TRBV6-3, the J gene TRBJ2-7; TRBD2 matches at 11 bases. This CDR3 is 14 amino acids long. CDR1 and CDR2 (germline): MNHEY, SVGEGT. J lost 5 bases, V lost 2 bases, and 2 bases had no gene match. The CDR3 DNA reads as TGTGCCAGCAGTTACCCACTAGCGGGGGACGAGCAGTACTTC. Residues: CASSYPLAGDEQYF.

This chain joins TRBV6-2 or TRBV6-3 and TRBJ2-1; the D is unclear. Germline loops: CDR1 MNHEY, CDR2 SVGEGT. This CDR3 contains 12 residues. Deletions cut 0 bases from V and 10 bases from J, with 7 bases between. In DNA form, the CDR3 reads TGTGCCAGCAGTTACTCGACCGGGGAGCAGTTCTTC. Translated: CASSYSTGEQFF.

The V gene is TRBV28, the J gene TRBJ2-7; TRBD2 matches at 7 bases. V trimming: 5 bases; J trimming: 3 bases; junction bases outside the gene matches: 7. CDR3 length: 14 amino acids. From germline, CDR1 is MDHEN and CDR2 SYDVKM. The CDR3 loop is CASSAAGSSYEQYF. The CDR3 DNA follows: TGTGCCAGCAGTGCAGCGGGATCAAGCTACGAGCAGTACTTC.

The rearrangement joins TRBV3-1 to TRBJ1-1; TRBD1 is a possible D gene (5 bases). Per germline, CDR1 LGHDT and CDR2 YNNKEL (reference sequence). The germline V and J ends were trimmed by 6 bases and 5 bases, with 13 bases remaining between them. The CDR3 extends over 13 amino acids. The CDR3 here is CASSYRGRTEAFF. Written as DNA, the CDR3 is TGTGCCAGCAGTTACCGGGGGAGGACTGAAGCTTTCTTT.

This clonotype turned up a few times. The chain is built from TRBV12-5 and TRBJ2-1, with 13 bases fitting TRBD2. The CDR3 is 18 amino acids. Germline V gene lookup returns CDR1 LGHNT and CDR2 FRNRAP. Trimming at V came to 2 bases and at J to 7 bases, leaving 11 bases not matched to a gene. The CDR3 loop reads CASGLSRTGLAGSNEQFF. In DNA, the CDR3 is TGTGCTAGTGGTTTGTCACGCACGGGACTAGCGGGATCGAATGAGCAGTTCTTC.

The table lists this clonotype with many counts. The chain recombines TRBV5-1 with TRBJ1-4, with D possibly being TRBD1 (5 bases). The CDR3 has 16 residues. V gave up 4 bases and J gave up 0 bases, with 13 bases separating them. CDR1 is SGHRS, CDR2 YFSETQ, per germline. CDR3 residues: CASSPGRGATNEKLFF. The CDR3, as DNA: TGCGCCAGCAGCCCAGGGAGAGGAGCAACTAATGAAAAACTGTTTTTT.

V usage is TRBV30 and J usage is TRBJ2-1; TRBD2 agrees at 14 bases. Germline V gene sequence: CDR1 GTSNPN, CDR2 SVGIG (reference sequence). V was clipped by 8 bases and J by 9 bases; unmatched bases: 6. The CDR3 is 13 residues long. The CDR3 DNA sequence: TGTGCCGGTGGGACTAGCGGGAGCGTTGAGCAGTTCTTC. This sequence encodes CAGGTSGSVEQFF.

This clonotype was seen a few times. This chain links TRBV25-1 with TRBJ2-1; D ambiguous. Trimming removed 5 bases from V and 9 bases from J, with 11 bases in between. This CDR3 region has 12 residues. CDR1 is MGHDK, CDR2 SYGVNS, per germline. CDR3 in DNA: TGTGCCAGCAGTCCCGTCGTTGGTGAGCAGTTCTTC. Translating it yields CASSPVVGEQFF.

This clonotype was seen at least ten times. V is TRBV28 and J is TRBJ2-1; unclear D gene. The V end was cut by 6 bases, the J end by 11 bases, with 14 bases between. The CDR3 spans 12 residues. Germline assignment: CDR1 MDHEN and CDR2 SYDVKM. The CDR3 here is CASSPAALKQFF. The CDR3 DNA is TGTGCCAGCAGCCCCGCGGCGCTTAAGCAGTTCTTC. The full variable domain, with the rest looked up from reference TRBV28 and TRBJ2-1, is DVKVTQSSRYLVKRTGEKVFLECVQDMDHENMFWYRQDPGLGLRLIYFSYDVKMKEKGDIPEGYSVSREKKERFSLILESASTNQTSMYLCASSPAALKQFFGPGTRLTVL.

Many counts were recorded for this clonotype. This chain connects TRBV12-3 or TRBV12-4 to TRBJ2-7; 10 positions match TRBD2. The CDR3 spans 14 residues. Losses at the gene ends were 6 bases for V and 1 base for J; bases not matched to a gene: 3. This CDR3 is CASRLAGQSYEQYF. CDR3 coding DNA: TGTGCCAGCAGACTAGCGGGGCAGTCCTACGAGCAGTACTTC.

Notes on this clonotype: One end of the junction does not line up with germline, which may come from a read error. In DNA form, the CDR3 reads TGTGCCAGCAGCTGGAGCCTAAATTTC. Translated, it gives CASSWSLNF. The rearrangement uses TRBV12-3 or TRBV12-4 and TRBJ1-2; D not certain. The CDR3 totals 9 residues.